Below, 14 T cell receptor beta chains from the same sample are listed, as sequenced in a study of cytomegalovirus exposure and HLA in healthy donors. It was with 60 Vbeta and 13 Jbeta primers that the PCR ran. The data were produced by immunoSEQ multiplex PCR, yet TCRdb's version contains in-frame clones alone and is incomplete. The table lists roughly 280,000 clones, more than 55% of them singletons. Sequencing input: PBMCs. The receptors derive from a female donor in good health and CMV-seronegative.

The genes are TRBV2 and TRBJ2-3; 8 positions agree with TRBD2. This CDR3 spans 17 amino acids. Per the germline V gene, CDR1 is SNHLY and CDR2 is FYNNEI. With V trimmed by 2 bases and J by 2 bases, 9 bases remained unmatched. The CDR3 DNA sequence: TGTGCCAGCAGTGAAAAGGTTAGCGGGACCGTCACAGATACGCAGTATTTT. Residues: CASSEKVSGTVTDTQYF.

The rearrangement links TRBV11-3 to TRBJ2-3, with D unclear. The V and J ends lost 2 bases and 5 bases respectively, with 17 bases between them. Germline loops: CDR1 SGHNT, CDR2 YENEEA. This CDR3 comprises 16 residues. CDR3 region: CASSLTSDPQGDTQYF. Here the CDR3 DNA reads TGTGCCAGCAGCTTAACAAGCGACCCGCAAGGAGATACGCAGTATTTT.

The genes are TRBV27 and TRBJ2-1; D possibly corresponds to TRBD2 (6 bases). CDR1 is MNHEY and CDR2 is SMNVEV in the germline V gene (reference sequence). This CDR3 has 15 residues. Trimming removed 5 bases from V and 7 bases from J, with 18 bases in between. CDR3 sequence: CASSTYGSPKNEQFF. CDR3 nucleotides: TGTGCCAGCAGTACCTACGGGAGTCCGAAAAATGAGCAGTTCTTC.

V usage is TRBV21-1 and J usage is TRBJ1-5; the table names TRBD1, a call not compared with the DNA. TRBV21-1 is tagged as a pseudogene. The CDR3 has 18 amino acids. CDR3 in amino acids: CASSKMIGLPRGNQPQHF. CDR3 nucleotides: TGTGCCAGCAGCAAAATGATCGGCCTTCCGAGGGGGAATCAGCCCCAGCATTTT.

CDR3 protein: CASSERVGGPTNYGYTF. CDR3 nucleotide sequence: TGTGCCAGCAGTGAAAGGGTAGGAGGACCCACTAACTATGGCTACACCTTC. The chain has TRBV6-1 and TRBJ1-2; D gene ambiguous. V gave up 2 bases and J gave up 0 bases, with 16 bases separating them. CDR3 length: 17 residues. CDR1 and CDR2 (germline): MNHNS, SASEGT.

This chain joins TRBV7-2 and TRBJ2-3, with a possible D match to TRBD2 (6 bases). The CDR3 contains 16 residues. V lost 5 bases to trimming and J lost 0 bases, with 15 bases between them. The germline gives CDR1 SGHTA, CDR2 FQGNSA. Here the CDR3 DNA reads TGTGCCAGCAGCCGCCAGCGGGTTCCAAGCACAGATACGCAGTATTTT. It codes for CASSRQRVPSTDTQYF.

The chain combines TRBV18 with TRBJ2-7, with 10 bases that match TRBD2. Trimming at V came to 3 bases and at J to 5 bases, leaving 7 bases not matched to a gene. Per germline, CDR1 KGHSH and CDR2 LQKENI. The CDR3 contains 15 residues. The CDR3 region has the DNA TGTGCCAGCTCACCGCTAGCGGGAGCTTCGAACGAGCAGTACTTC. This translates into CASSPLAGASNEQYF.

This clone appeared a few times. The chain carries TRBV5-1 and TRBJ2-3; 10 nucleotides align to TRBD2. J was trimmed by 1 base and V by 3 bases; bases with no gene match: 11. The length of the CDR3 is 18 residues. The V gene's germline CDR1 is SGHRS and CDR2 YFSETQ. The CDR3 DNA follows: TGCGCCAGCAGCTCTGGTTTGGCTAGCGGGAGAGGCACAGATACGCAGTATTTT. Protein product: CASSSGLASGRGTDTQYF.

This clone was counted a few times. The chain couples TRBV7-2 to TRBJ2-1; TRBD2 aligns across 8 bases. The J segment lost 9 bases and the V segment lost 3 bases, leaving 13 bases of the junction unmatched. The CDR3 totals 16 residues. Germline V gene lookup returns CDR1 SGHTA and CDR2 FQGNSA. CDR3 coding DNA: TGTGCCAGCAGCTTTGTCCTAGCGGGTGGCAGCGGTGAGCAGTTCTTC. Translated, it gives CASSFVLAGGSGEQFF.

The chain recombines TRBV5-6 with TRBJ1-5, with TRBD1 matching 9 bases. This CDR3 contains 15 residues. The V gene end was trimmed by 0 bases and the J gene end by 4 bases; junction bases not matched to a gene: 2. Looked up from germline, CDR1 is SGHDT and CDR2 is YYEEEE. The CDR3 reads CASSLATGGNQPQHF. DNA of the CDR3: TGTGCCAGCAGCTTGGCGACAGGGGGAAATCAGCCCCAGCATTTT.

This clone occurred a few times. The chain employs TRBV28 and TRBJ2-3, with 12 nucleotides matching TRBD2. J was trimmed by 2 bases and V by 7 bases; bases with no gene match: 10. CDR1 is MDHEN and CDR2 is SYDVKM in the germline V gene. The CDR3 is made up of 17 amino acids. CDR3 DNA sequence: TGTGCCAGCACCCCATGGCTAGCGGGAGGGAACACAGATACGCAGTATTTT. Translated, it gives CASTPWLAGGNTDTQYF.

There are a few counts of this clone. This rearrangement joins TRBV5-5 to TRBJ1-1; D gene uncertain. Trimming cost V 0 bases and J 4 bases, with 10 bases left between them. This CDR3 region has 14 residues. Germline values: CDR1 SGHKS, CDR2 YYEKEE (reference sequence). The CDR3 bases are TGTGCCAGCAGCTTGGGAGGGATCGGCACTGAAGCTTTCTTT. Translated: CASSLGGIGTEAFF. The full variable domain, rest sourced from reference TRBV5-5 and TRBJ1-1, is DAGVTQSPTHLIKTRGQQVTLRCSPISGHKSVSWYQQVLGQGPQFIFQYYEKEERGRGNFPDRFSARQFPNYSSELNVNALLLGDSALYLCASSLGGIGTEAFFGQGTRLTVV.

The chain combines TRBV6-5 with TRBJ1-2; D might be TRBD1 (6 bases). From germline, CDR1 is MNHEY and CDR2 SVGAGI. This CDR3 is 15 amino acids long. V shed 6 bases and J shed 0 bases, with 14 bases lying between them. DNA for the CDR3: TGTGCCAGCAGGCTGGACAGAAACTCTAACTATGGCTACACCTTC. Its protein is CASRLDRNSNYGYTF.

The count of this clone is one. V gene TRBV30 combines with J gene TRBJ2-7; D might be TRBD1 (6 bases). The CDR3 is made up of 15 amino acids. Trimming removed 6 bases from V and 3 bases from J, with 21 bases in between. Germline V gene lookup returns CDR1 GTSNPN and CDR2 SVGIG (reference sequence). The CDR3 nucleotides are TGTGCCTGTTCGAGTTCTCCCAGGGGAAACTACGAGCAGTACTTC. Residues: CACSSSPRGNYEQYF.